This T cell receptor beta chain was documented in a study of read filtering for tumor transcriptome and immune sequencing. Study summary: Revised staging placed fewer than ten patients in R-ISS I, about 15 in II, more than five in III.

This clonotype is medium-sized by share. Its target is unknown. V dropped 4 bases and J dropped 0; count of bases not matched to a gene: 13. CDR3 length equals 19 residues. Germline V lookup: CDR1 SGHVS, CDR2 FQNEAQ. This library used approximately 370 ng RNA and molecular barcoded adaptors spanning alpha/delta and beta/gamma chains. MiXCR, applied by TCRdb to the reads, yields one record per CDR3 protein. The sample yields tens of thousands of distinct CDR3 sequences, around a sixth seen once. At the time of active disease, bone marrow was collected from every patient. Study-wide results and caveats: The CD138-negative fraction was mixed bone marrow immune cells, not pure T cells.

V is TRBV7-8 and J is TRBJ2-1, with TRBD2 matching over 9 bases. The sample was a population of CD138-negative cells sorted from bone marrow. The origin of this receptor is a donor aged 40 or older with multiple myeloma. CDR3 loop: CASSSRDSSGGSSYNEQFF. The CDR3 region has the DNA TGTGCCAGCAGCTCCCGGGACAGTAGCGGGGGCAGCTCCTACAATGAGCAGTTCTTC.